This TCR beta chain came from a study of blood T cell repertoires in COVID-19. Here immunoSEQ multiplex PCR was the method, and the copy in TCRdb shows in-frame clones only, minus some. Of over 200,000 clones listed, about 90% were seen once; the top ten hold around 1.6%. Germline V gene sequence: CDR1 SGHRS, CDR2 YFSETQ. The CDR3 spans 16 residues. Trimming removed 0 bases from V and 2 bases from J, with 13 bases in between. The source of this sequence is a man younger than 35 with active or convalescent COVID-19. J is TRBJ2-3 and V is TRBV5-1, with D maybe TRBD2 (5 bases). Source material: peripheral blood. The CDR3 region is CASSLGWTRNTDTQYF. CDR3 coding DNA: TGCGCCAGCAGCTTGGGATGGACTCGAAACACAGATACGCAGTATTTT.